A selection of T cell receptor beta chains follows, all from one sample in a study of cytotoxic CD8 clonotypes in ibrutinib-treated CLL. Generated by immunoSEQ multiplex PCR, the TCRdb table keeps only in-frame clones and is missing some. This table holds roughly 180,000 clones, under 85% found once. Sequencing was performed on PBMCs, taken after 24 months of ibrutinib treatment. The origin of the receptors is a human donor with chronic lymphocytic leukemia. Both conserved end residues are part of each CDR3. Fields, in order: clone size, D gene, J gene, V gene, CDR3 DNA, CDR3 protein. The D gene is left open where the match is weak. Clone size is shown for a subset of rows, as once, few, many or a class of expanded clone.

-,TRBD1,TRBJ2-1,TRBV19,TGTGCCAGTATGCGGACAGGGGGCTCCTACAATGAGCAGTTCTTC,CASMRTGGSYNEQFF
-,TRBD1,TRBJ2-7,TRBV5-1,TGCGCCAGCAGCGGGGACAGTCCCCTCTACGAGCAGTACTTC,CASSGDSPLYEQYF
-,TRBD1,TRBJ1-1,TRBV5-6,TGTGCCAGCAGACTGGACAGGGGGAACACTGAAGCTTTCTTT,CASRLDRGNTEAFF
few,-,TRBJ1-3,TRBV7-9,TGTGCCAGCAGCTTACCTTCAGAACTCTCTGGAAACACCATATATTTT,CASSLPSELSGNTIYF
-,-,TRBJ2-2,TRBV6-5,TGTGCCAGCAGTCCACCGCCGGGGACCGGGGAGCTGTTTTTT,CASSPPPGTGELFF
-,TRBD2,TRBJ2-2,TRBV11-2,TGTGCCAGCAGCGTGGGACTAGCGGGAGGGCCGAACACCGGGGAGCTGTTTTTT,CASSVGLAGGPNTGELFF
once,-,TRBJ2-3,TRBV2,TGTGCCAGCAGTCGGGACCTCTTAAGCACAGATACGCAGTATTTT,CASSRDLLSTDTQYF
-,TRBD1,TRBJ2-5,TRBV18,TGTGCCAGCTCACTAAGACAGGGGGAGACCCAGTACTTC,CASSLRQGETQYF
-,-,TRBJ2-7,TRBV19,TGTGCCAGTAGTATGTCGTCGGCAGGCACCTACGAGCAGTACTTC,CASSMSSAGTYEQYF
-,TRBD1,TRBJ2-5,TRBV18,TGTGCCAGCTCACCCTCACAGGGGCTGGAGACCCAGTACTTC,CASSPSQGLETQYF
few,-,TRBJ2-1,TRBV1,TGCACCAGCAGCCAAGAACCCCCACTAGCGGCACACCGTAGGGGGCAGTTCTTC,CTSSQEPPLAAHRRGQFF
-,-,TRBJ1-2,TRBV19,TGTGCCAGTAGTGCGGGGTCCGGCTACACCTTC,CASSAGSGYTF
-,TRBD1,TRBJ1-1,TRBV27,TGTGCCAGCAGTTTATACGGGGACAGAAATGAAGCTTTCTTT,CASSLYGDRNEAFF
once,TRBD2,TRBJ2-3,TRBV15,TGTGCCACCAGCAGACCCGGGACTAGCGGGAGTATTAGGACAGATACGCAGTATTTT,CATSRPGTSGSIRTDTQYF
-,TRBD1,TRBJ2-1,TRBV29-1,TGCAGCGTCGGACACCGGGACAGAGAGCAGTTCTTC,CSVGHRDREQFF
-,-,TRBJ2-7,TRBV6-6,TGTGCCAGCAGTTATGGGACTTACGGCTCCTACGAGCAGTACTTC,CASSYGTYGSYEQYF
-,TRBD1,TRBJ2-5,TRBV7-9,TGTGCCAGCGCAGGGGGCTCAGAGACCCAGTACTTC,CASAGGSETQYF
-,-,TRBJ2-1,TRBV6-1,TGTGCCAGCTCCCCACTGAGCTCCTACAATGAGCAGTTCTTC,CASSPLSSYNEQFF
-,-,TRBJ2-3,TRBV7-9,TGTGCCAGCAGCCCGGACGTGGATACGCAGTATTTT,CASSPDVDTQYF
-,-,TRBJ2-7,TRBV19,TGTGCCAGTAGCCCATCCGCGGGCTACGAGCAGTACTTC,CASSPSAGYEQYF
-,-,TRBJ1-1,TRBV5-1,TGCGCCAGCAGCTTGGTTTCCAGGGGGAACACTGAAGCTTTCTTT,CASSLVSRGNTEAFF
-,-,TRBJ2-1,TRBV11-3,TGTGCCAGCAGTCCTACCTCAGGGGCACCCTCCTACAATGAGCAGTTCTTC,CASSPTSGAPSYNEQFF
-,TRBD2,TRBJ2-7,TRBV7-2,TGTGCCAGCAGCCAAATAGCGGGAGGGCGGTCCGAGCAGTACTTC,CASSQIAGGRSEQYF
few,TRBD1,TRBJ2-7,TRBV7-9,TGTGCCAGCAGCCCTGGACAGGGACCTCAATACGAGCAGTACTTC,CASSPGQGPQYEQYF
-,TRBD2,TRBJ2-1,TRBV7-3,TGTGCCAGCAGCGCCCGGACTAGCGGGAGCATGGGTGAGCAGTTCTTC,CASSARTSGSMGEQFF
-,-,TRBJ1-1,TRBV15,TGTGCCACCAGCAGGGGGACACTGAACACTGAAGCTTTCTTT,CATSRGTLNTEAFF
-,TRBD1,TRBJ1-2,TRBV7-3,TGTGCCAGCAGCTTAAAGGACAGGGGAGACTACACCTTC,CASSLKDRGDYTF
-,-,TRBJ2-3,TRBV6-6,TGTGCCAGCAGTTACGGGCAGGGAGACACAGATACGCAGTATTTT,CASSYGQGDTDTQYF
-,-,TRBJ1-2,TRBV21-1,TGTGCCAGCAGCAATAAAGGTGGCTACACCTTC,CASSNKGGYTF
few,TRBD1,TRBJ1-2,TRBV6-1,TGTGCCAGCAGTGAAAATCAATTGTCGGGGGACAGGGCCTATGGCTACACCTTC,CASSENQLSGDRAYGYTF
once,TRBD1,TRBJ1-4,TRBV5-1,TGCGCCAGCAGCCGCAATGCGGGACAGGGCGAAGAAAAACTGTTTTTT,CASSRNAGQGEEKLFF
-,-,TRBJ1-2,TRBV6-6,TGTGCCAGCAGACGCTCTGACGGTCCCAACTATGGCTACACCTTC,CASRRSDGPNYGYTF
-,-,TRBJ1-1,TRBV28,TGTGCCAGCTCCCGACGGAACACTGAAGCTTTCTTT,CASSRRNTEAFF
-,-,TRBJ1-1,TRBV2,TGTGCCAGCAGTCGGGGCGGGAGCGGGGACACTGAAGCTTTCTTT,CASSRGGSGDTEAFF
-,-,TRBJ1-5,TRBV10-3,TGTGCCATCAGTGAATCGGACCATGGGAGCAATCAGCCCCAGCATTTT,CAISESDHGSNQPQHF
-,-,TRBJ1-1,TRBV6-6,TGTGCCAGCAGCACAAGGGTCTACACTGAAGCTTTCTTT,CASSTRVYTEAFF
-,-,TRBJ2-5,TRBV5-1,TGCGCCAGCAGCTTGTTTCTCGGGGGGACCCAGTACTTC,CASSLFLGGTQYF
-,-,TRBJ1-4,TRBV7-2,TGTGCCAGCAGCTTAGCGTCGGTTGGGGGGAATGAAAAACTGTTTTTT,CASSLASVGGNEKLFF
-,TRBD1,TRBJ1-2,TRBV4-1,TGCGCCAGCAGCCAAGGGGGGACAGGGGATGGAGACTATGGCTACACCTTC,CASSQGGTGDGDYGYTF
-,TRBD2,TRBJ2-1,TRBV19,TGTGCCAGTAGTATTTTAAGCGGGAGACAATACAATGAGCAGTTCTTC,CASSILSGRQYNEQFF
-,-,TRBJ1-5,TRBV28,TGTGCCAGCAGTCTGGGGCTGACGATGAGGAGCAATCAGCCCCAGCATTTT,CASSLGLTMRSNQPQHF
-,-,TRBJ2-1,TRBV6-5,TGTGCCAGCAGTAGGAACAATGAGCAGTTCTTC,CASSRNNEQFF
-,-,TRBJ2-3,TRBV6-6,TGTGCCAGCAGATTAGACAGGGACTTGTATTTT,CASRLDRDLYF
-,TRBD1,TRBJ2-7,TRBV19,TGTGCCCCCACAGGGGACAAGACCTACGAGCAGTACTTC,CAPTGDKTYEQYF